Detailed here is one T cell receptor beta chain. This clone appeared a few times. What antigen it recognizes has not been identified. Base quality data are lacking; no much larger clone is found one base away. Including the terminal cysteine and phenylalanine, the CDR3 comprises 16 residues. Here the CDR3 DNA is all that survives: 48 bases in frame from base 1. V gives up 0 bases and J gives up 4 bases, and the segment between their germline ends measures 14 bases. The germline V gene yields SGDLS for CDR1 and YYNGEE for CDR2. This entry is derived from a study of beta chain features in type 1 diabetes (dated by TCRdb to 2017 to 2018). Broadly, across the study: Patients and healthy donors did not differ in mean age, gender distribution, total cell number or subset yield. A total of roughly 100 million sorted cells were examined across all samples, and the number of cells per subset was strongly correlated with RNA yield. The study compared the TCRB repertoires of sorted circulating CD4+ T cell subsets in recently diagnosed type 1 diabetes patients with those in matched healthy donors. Regulatory and stem cell-like memory subsets were isolated from only 8 patients and 8 healthy donors, whereas naive and central memory subsets came from all 30 or so donors. Broader findings and caveats from the paper: Because cDNA was sequenced instead of genomic DNA, activated cells with high expression could be over-represented, although the groups did not differ in activation or CD3 levels. At VDJ recombination sites, patients with type 1 diabetes made fewer insertions and deleted more nucleotides, a pattern implying thymic rearrangement abnormalities. PCR may preferentially amplify shorter templates, but because patient and control samples were amplified and corrected together, any resulting skew would affect both groups equally. Naive, central memory and regulatory TCRB repertoires appeared to be more similar among patients than among healthy donors. In all four CD4+ subsets, TCRB CDR3 length was moderately but significantly shorter in type 1 diabetes patients. HLA sub-analyses involved small numbers of individuals, so any influence of HLA type on TCRB rearrangement remained unresolved.

The High Capacity cDNA Reverse Transcription Kit was used to reverse transcribe all of the isolated RNA, meaning that expressed TCRB transcripts were what got sequenced. Deep immunoSEQ sequencing was performed on naive, central memory and regulatory T cell samples, with an average of roughly 4 million total reads per sample. Sorted cells were lysed in RLT buffer and RNA was extracted with DNase-treated RNeasy Micro or Mini kits, depending on cell number. To prevent cross-contamination, every cell subset was processed on its own, while patient and healthy donor samples were processed together. TCRB sequences were amplified from cDNA with the immunoSEQ multiplex PCR, producing 87-bp fragments spanning the CDR3 region. The amplicons were sequenced using the Illumina HiSeq platform. The authors processed their data as follows. Synthetic template baselines were used to correct PCR bias computationally, reads within Hamming distance 2 were collapsed together, and singletons that could not be merged were discarded. Reads were aligned against IMGT to assign V, D and J genes, CDR3 length and insertions or deletions at six rearrangement sites. Clonotype counts were normalized to sorted cell number within each subset before computing true diversity and Gini coefficients with the tcR R package. The overlap coefficient, calculated on TCRB nucleotide sequences, was used to quantify repertoire sharing. Out-of-frame TCRB sequences from naive cells were analyzed as a proxy for the pre-selection repertoire. TCRdb retrieved this table from immuneACCESS and kept in-frame rearrangements only. Not all clones are present; in checked studies, unresolved V genes account for under half, and no reason is known for the remainder. The V and J calls and clone size come from that table; D and trimming were worked out from the DNA. This sample has some 900,000 clones in its table, and roughly 17% of those were observed once. The ten largest clones add up to 0.02% to 0.025% of the sample.

A single peripheral blood draw of around 120 mL on average was collected from each donor into heparinised tubes. A BD FACSAria II was used to sort naive, central memory, regulatory and stem cell-like memory CD4+ T cells with a panel that included CD45RO, CCR7, CD25, CD127, CD95 and CD27. All sorted populations exceeded 98% purity. Right away, PBMCs were isolated by Lymphoprep density gradient centrifugation and were stained directly, with no culture step. To minimize batch effects, samples were stained and sorted in pairs, one healthy donor with one patient per experiment. The sequence links TRBV9 to TRBJ2-1; the D gene cannot be resolved beyond TRBD1 or TRBD2, each matching 5 bases. This sequence was found in a woman aged 18-30 years in good health. Sequencing was done on a sample of naive CD4+ T cells from blood. Reading the label with the study, this specimen's cell subset or site is: true naive CD4+ T cells. In nucleotide form, the sequence is TGTGCCAGCAGCGTAGCCGGACGGGACCGATACAATGAGCAGTTCTTC. This sequence encodes CASSVAGRDRYNEQFF.